This TCR beta chain is drawn from a study of blood T cell repertoires in COVID-19. Study-level background: Researchers got acute and convalescent COVID-19 samples from the United States, Italy and Spain. T cells, B-cell-depleted T cells, or PBMCs provided the cDNA or gDNA that served as material.

Original handling: Using reference gene primer amplification, nucleated cell counts were estimated. Assay used: immunoSEQ multiplex PCR; TCRdb lists only in-frame clones, some missing. Clone size and V and J calls were adopted from that table, with D and trimming inferred from the DNA. Among approximately 240,000 clones listed, approximately 82% were seen once. V dropped 10 bases and J dropped 0 bases, with 10 bases sitting between them. The CDR3 is 13 residues long. Germline loops: CDR1 SNHLY, CDR2 FYNNEI. The clonotype originates from an elderly woman with active or convalescent COVID-19. Sample: peripheral blood. The V call is TRBV2, the J call TRBJ2-4; weak D call: TRBD1 (5 bases). The CDR3 region is CATMGLAKNIQYF. The CDR3 nucleotides read TGTGCCACTATGGGGCTAGCCAAAAACATTCAGTACTTC.